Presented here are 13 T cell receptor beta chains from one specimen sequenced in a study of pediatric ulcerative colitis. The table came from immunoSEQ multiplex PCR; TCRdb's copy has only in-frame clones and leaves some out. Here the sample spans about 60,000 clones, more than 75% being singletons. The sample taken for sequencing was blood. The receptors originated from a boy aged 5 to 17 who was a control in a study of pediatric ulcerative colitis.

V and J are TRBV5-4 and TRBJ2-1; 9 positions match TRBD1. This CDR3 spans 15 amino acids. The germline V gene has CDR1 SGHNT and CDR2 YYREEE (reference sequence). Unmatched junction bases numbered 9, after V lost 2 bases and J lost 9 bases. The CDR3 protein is CASSLGTGTLGEQFF. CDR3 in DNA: TGTGCCAGCAGCTTAGGGACAGGGACTTTGGGTGAGCAGTTCTTC. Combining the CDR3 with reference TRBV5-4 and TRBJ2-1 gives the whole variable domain ETGVTQSPTHLIKTRGQQVTLRCSSQSGHNTVSWYQQALGQGPQFIFQYYREEENGRGNFPPRFSGLQFPNYSSELNVNALELDDSALYLCASSLGTGTLGEQFFGPGTRLTVL.

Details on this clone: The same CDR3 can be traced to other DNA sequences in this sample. CDR3 sequence reads: CASSSGLAGVNEQFF. For the CDR3, the DNA is TGTGCCAGCAGCTCTGGACTAGCGGGAGTTAATGAGCAGTTCTTC. The rearrangement uses TRBV7-2 and TRBJ2-1; 13 nucleotides align to TRBD2. With V trimmed by 4 bases and J by 7 bases, 4 bases remained unmatched. Germline assignment: CDR1 SGHTA and CDR2 FQGNSA. This CDR3 contains 15 residues.

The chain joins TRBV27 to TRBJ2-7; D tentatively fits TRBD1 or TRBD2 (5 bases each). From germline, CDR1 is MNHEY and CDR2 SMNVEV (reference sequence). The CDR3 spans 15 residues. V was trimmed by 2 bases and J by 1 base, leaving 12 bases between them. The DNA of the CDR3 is TGTGCCAGCAGTTTAATGAGGGGATCGTCCTACGAGCAGTACTTC. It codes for CASSLMRGSSYEQYF.

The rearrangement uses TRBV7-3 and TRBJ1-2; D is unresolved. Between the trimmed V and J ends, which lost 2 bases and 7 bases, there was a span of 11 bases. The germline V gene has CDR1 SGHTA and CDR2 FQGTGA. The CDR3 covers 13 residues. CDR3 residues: CASSLDGVSGYTF. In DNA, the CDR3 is TGTGCCAGCAGCTTAGACGGGGTTAGTGGCTACACCTTC.

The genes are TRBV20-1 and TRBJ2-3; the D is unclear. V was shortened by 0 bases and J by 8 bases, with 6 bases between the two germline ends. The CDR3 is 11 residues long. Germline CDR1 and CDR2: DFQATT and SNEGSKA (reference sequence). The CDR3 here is CSARDRVTQYF. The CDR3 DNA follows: TGCAGTGCTAGAGATCGAGTTACGCAGTATTTT.

In nucleotides, the CDR3 is TGTGCCAGCAGCCGTGACAGCTTTTCTTACGAGCAGTACTTC. Its translation: CASSRDSFSYEQYF. The rearrangement uses TRBV11-2 and TRBJ2-7; D is possibly TRBD1 (5 bases). In germline, CDR1 is SGHAT, CDR2 FQNNGV. Trimming cost V 5 bases and J 4 bases, with 15 bases left between them. The CDR3 contains 14 residues.

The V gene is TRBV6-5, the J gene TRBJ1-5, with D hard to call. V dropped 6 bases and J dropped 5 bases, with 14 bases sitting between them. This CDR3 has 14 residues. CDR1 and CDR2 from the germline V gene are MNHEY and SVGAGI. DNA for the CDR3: TGTGCCAGCAGCTCCTTTAGCAGCCATCAGCCCCAGCATTTT. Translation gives CASSSFSSHQPQHF.

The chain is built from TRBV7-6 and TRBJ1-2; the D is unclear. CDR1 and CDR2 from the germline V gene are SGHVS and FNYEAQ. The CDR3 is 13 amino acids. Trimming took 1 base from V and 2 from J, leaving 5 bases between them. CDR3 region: CASSLVGNYGYTF. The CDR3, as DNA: TGTGCCAGCAGCTTAGTGGGGAACTATGGCTACACCTTC.

In DNA, the CDR3 is TGTGCCACCGCCCAGGGCCTTCAGCAGTTCTTC. Translated, it gives CATAQGLQQFF. The V and J genes are TRBV10-3 and TRBJ2-1; D is perhaps TRBD1 (5 bases). The CDR3 spans 11 residues. V was trimmed by 10 bases and J by 11 bases, leaving 15 bases between them. CDR1 is ENHRY and CDR2 is SYGVKD in the germline V gene.

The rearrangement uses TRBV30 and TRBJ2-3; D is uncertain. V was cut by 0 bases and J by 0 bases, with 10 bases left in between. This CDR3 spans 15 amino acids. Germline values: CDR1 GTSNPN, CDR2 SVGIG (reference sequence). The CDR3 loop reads CAWSVGRVSTDTQYF. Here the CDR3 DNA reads TGTGCCTGGAGTGTCGGTAGGGTTAGCACAGATACGCAGTATTTT.

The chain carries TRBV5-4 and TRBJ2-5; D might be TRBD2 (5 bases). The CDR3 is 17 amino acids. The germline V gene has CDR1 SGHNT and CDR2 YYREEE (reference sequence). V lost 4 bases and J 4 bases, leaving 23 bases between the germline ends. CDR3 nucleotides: TGTGCCAGCAGCCCGGAACGGTCCGGGGTGGGTCGAGAGACCCAGTACTTC. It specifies CASSPERSGVGRETQYF.

The CDR3 protein is CAWSVGLAGVTGELFF. In DNA, the CDR3 is TGTGCCTGGAGTGTAGGTCTAGCGGGGGTCACCGGGGAGCTGTTTTTT. This chain connects TRBV30 to TRBJ2-2; TRBD2 agrees at 10 bases. The CDR3 has 16 amino acids. V shed 0 bases and J 4 bases; nucleotides not matched to a gene: 5. Germline CDR1 is GTSNPN and CDR2 is SVGIG (reference sequence).

CDR3 amino acids: CASSPTRDRDVPLHF. CDR3 nucleotides: TGTGCCAGCTCACCGACGCGGGACAGGGATGTACCCCTCCACTTT. The chain has TRBV18 and TRBJ1-6; TRBD1 agrees at 9 bases. The CDR3 is made up of 15 amino acids. V trimming: 3 bases; J trimming: 12 bases; junction bases outside the gene matches: 9. Per germline, CDR1 KGHSH and CDR2 LQKENI.